This TCR beta chain was identified in a study of T-cell reconstitution after alpha-beta-depleted transplantation in children. Ten or more counts support this clonotype. A TCRbeta library incorporating unique molecular identifiers was prepared. TCRdb passed the PCR reads through MiXCR, listing each CDR3 protein once. This sample yields around 200,000 distinct CDR3 sequences, of which approximately 10% are seen a single time; 25% to 30% belongs to the top ten. The specimen was PBMCs, collected before TCRalphabeta/CD19-depleted stem cell transplant. The receptor's source is a child younger than two with acute myeloid leukemia, due to receive a stem cell transplant.

The CDR3 nucleotides read TGTGCCAGCAGTTTGAGAAGGGCGCGAGGGGAGACCCAGTACTTC. Translated, it gives CASSLRRARGETQYF. The chain carries TRBV28 and TRBJ2-5, with D perhaps matching TRBD2 (5 bases). Germline-derived CDR1 and CDR2 are MDHEN and SYDVKM. The ends were cut back, 3 bases at V and 5 bases at J, with 16 bases in the middle. CDR3 size: 15 residues.